This record covers a single TCR beta chain. V was shortened by 4 bases and J by 0 bases, with 2 bases between the two germline ends. CDR3 length: 12 amino acids. Germline CDR1 and CDR2: SEHNR and FQNEAQ (reference sequence). The data derive from a study of T cell responses to AZD1222 COVID-19 vaccine. Clones were sequenced by immunoSEQ multiplex PCR, and TCRdb holds only the in-frame ones, with some missing. The table has roughly 140,000 clones, about 90% seen once. Timing groups of about 4 and about 12 weeks for second doses were pooled. The receptor was isolated from an adult who received the AZD1222 COVID-19 vaccine. This specimen was peripheral blood, taken 28 days after the second AZD1222 dose. This rearrangement joins TRBV7-9 to TRBJ2-3; D unresolved. The CDR3 protein is CASSSSTDTQYF. In DNA, the CDR3 is TGTGCCAGCAGCTCGAGCACAGATACGCAGTATTTT.